The 13 T cell receptor beta chains reported below all come from one sample, sequenced in a study of CD8 T cells in ankylosing spondylitis. One entry per CDR3 protein, called by TCRdb with MiXCR from the 5' RACE reads. The data hold 750,000 to 850,000 distinct CDR3 sequences, with 12% observed a single time. Study-wide points: Blood of patients with ankylosing spondylitis appeared to be characterized by a TCR beta motif of several highly homologous variants.

No antigen has been identified for these receptors. Sequenced material: blood, either unsorted or a sorted T cell fraction (not recorded which). These receptors were taken from a male donor with ankylosing spondylitis.

The genes are TRBV27 and TRBJ2-3, with 12 positions matching TRBD2. CDR3 size: 15 residues. Trimming took 9 bases from V and 2 from J; bases not matched to a gene: 6. Germline values: CDR1 MNHEY, CDR2 SMNVEV (reference sequence). CDR3 DNA sequence: TGTGCCAGTACCGGACTAGCGGGAAACACAGATACGCAGTATTTT. Amino acids: CASTGLAGNTDTQYF.

This clonotype was seen many times. The rearrangement links TRBV29-1 to TRBJ1-5, with unresolved D. V lost 4 bases and J lost 3, with 10 bases in between. The length of the CDR3 is 13 residues. Per the germline V gene, CDR1 is SQVTM and CDR2 is ANQGSEA. The CDR3 protein is CSVGSGDNQPQHF. DNA for the CDR3: TGCAGCGTTGGTTCCGGGGACAATCAGCCCCAGCATTTT.

V usage is TRBV18 and J usage is TRBJ2-5, with D uncertain. CDR1 KGHSH and CDR2 LQKENI come from the germline V gene. The CDR3 loop spans 15 amino acids. The V gene lost 2 bases and the J gene lost 2 bases, with 12 bases spanning the gap. CDR3 loop: CASSPNAQVQETQYF. The CDR3 DNA sequence: TGTGCCAGCTCACCAAACGCCCAGGTACAAGAGACCCAGTACTTC. Looking up the rest from reference TRBV18 and TRBJ2-5 gives the full variable domain: NAGVMQNPRHLVRRRGQEARLRCSPMKGHSHVYWYRQLPEEGLKFMVYLQKENIIDESGMPKERFSAEFPKEGPSILRIQQVVRGDSAAYFCASSPNAQVQETQYFGPGTRLLVL.

This clonotype showed up many times. CDR3 loop: CSVAGGVADTQYF. The CDR3 nucleotides are TGCAGCGTCGCGGGGGGAGTCGCAGATACGCAGTATTTT. This chain uses TRBV29-1 with TRBJ2-3, with TRBD2 matching over 8 bases. Germline-derived CDR1 and CDR2 are SQVTM and ANQGSEA. V lost 6 bases to trimming and J lost 4 bases; unmatched junction nucleotides: 6. This CDR3 spans 13 amino acids.

This clonotype was seen repeatedly, ten times or more. The chain recombines TRBV20-1 with TRBJ2-1, with a possible D match to TRBD1 (6 bases). Looked up from germline, CDR1 is DFQATT and CDR2 is SNEGSKA (reference sequence). The V end lost 4 bases, the J end lost 4 bases, and 17 bases lay between the germline ends. This CDR3 comprises 15 residues. The CDR3 spells CSANNRVQGYNEQFF. The CDR3 DNA reads TGCAGTGCTAATAACCGGGTCCAGGGGTACAATGAGCAGTTCTTC.

This clonotype was counted at least ten times. This chain connects TRBV12-3 or TRBV12-4 to TRBJ1-5; tentatively, D is TRBD1 (5 bases). V dropped 4 bases and J dropped 1 base, with 11 bases sitting between them. This CDR3 has 15 amino acids. This CDR3 reads CASSSQGISNQPQHF. CDR3 DNA sequence: TGTGCCAGCAGTTCTCAGGGAATCAGCAATCAGCCCCAGCATTTT.

In this sample, this clonotype turned up a few times. The gene calls are TRBV29-1 and TRBJ2-7, with 7 bases matching TRBD1. Trimming at V came to 8 bases and at J to 0 bases, leaving 10 bases not matched to a gene. This CDR3 has 14 amino acids. Germline CDR1 SQVTM, CDR2 ANQGSEA. For the CDR3, the DNA is TGCAGCATAACCGACAGGGCAAGCTCCTACGAGCAGTACTTC. It encodes CSITDRASSYEQYF.

The chain uses TRBV27 and TRBJ1-4; 7 bases map to TRBD1. Germline V gene data show CDR1 as MNHEY and CDR2 as SMNVEV (reference sequence). V lost 5 bases and J lost 8; bases outside the gene matches: 11. The CDR3 extends over 15 amino acids. This CDR3 is CASSPYRGSGEKLFF. The CDR3 DNA reads as TGTGCCAGCAGTCCGTACAGGGGTTCGGGAGAAAAACTGTTTTTT.

Remarks on this clonotype: One junction end disagrees with the germline gene, perhaps due to a read error. V is TRBV7-7 and J is TRBJ1-1; TRBD1 matches 9 bases. In germline, CDR1 is SSHAT, CDR2 FNYEAQ (reference sequence). The CDR3 runs to 15 residues. DNA for the CDR3: TGTGCTAGCAGCTCCTGGACAGGGGAAGGCACTGAAGCTTTCTTT. Encoded protein: CASSSWTGEGTEAFF.

This clonotype was detected a few times. The J gene is TRBJ2-5, the V gene TRBV10-3; D remains ambiguous. This CDR3 has 14 residues. The V end was cut by 0 bases, the J end by 5 bases, with 10 bases between. Germline assignment: CDR1 ENHRY and CDR2 SYGVKD. The CDR3 region has the DNA TGTGCCATCAGTGAGTCAGGAGATCGGGAGACCCAGTACTTC. The encoded protein is CAISESGDRETQYF.

This clonotype was seen a few times. The rearrangement joins TRBV6-2 or TRBV6-3 to TRBJ2-7; a possible D gene is TRBD2 (6 bases). There are 15 residues in the CDR3. Trimming pared 7 bases from V and 6 bases from J, leaving 22 bases between. Germline-derived CDR1 and CDR2 are MNHEY and SVGEGT. The CDR3 DNA reads as TGTGCCAGCACCCACCCGGACTACCGGGCCTTCGAGCAGTACTTC. Protein product: CASTHPDYRAFEQYF.

The gene calls are TRBV7-2 and TRBJ2-3, with D hard to call. Germline values: CDR1 SGHTA, CDR2 FQGNSA. V was shortened by 5 bases and J by 4 bases, with 7 bases between the two germline ends. The length of the CDR3 is 12 residues. This CDR3 is CASSRAPDTQYF. CDR3 bases: TGTGCCAGCAGCCGAGCGCCAGATACGCAGTATTTT.

V usage is TRBV7-2 and J usage is TRBJ2-3; D perhaps matches TRBD2 (6 bases). CDR3 length: 15 residues. The germline V and J ends were trimmed by 6 bases and 0 bases, with 13 bases remaining between them. The germline V gene has CDR1 SGHTA and CDR2 FQGNSA. Here the CDR3 reads CASRAGTGSTDTQYF. DNA for the CDR3: TGTGCCAGCAGGGCCGGGACTGGGAGCACAGATACGCAGTATTTT. Drawing the rest from reference TRBV7-2 and TRBJ2-3, the complete variable domain is GAGVSQSPSNKVTEKGKDVELRCDPISGHTALYWYRQSLGQGLEFLIYFQGNSAPDKSGLPSDRFSAERTGGSVSTLTIQRTQQEDSAVYLCASRAGTGSTDTQYFGPGTRLTVL.